Listed below are T cell receptor beta chains from one sample, sequenced in a study of PD-1 blockade in mismatch repair-deficient tumors. Method: immunoSEQ multiplex PCR; TCRdb's copy keeps in-frame clones and lacks some. The table shows a few thousand clones, with 60% to 85% occurring only once. The input for sequencing was primary tumor tissue, taken from a patient treated with pembrolizumab. These receptors all come from an adult with mismatch repair-deficient cancer. The CDR3 runs from the conserved cysteine through the conserved F or W. The order of the fields is J gene, V gene, CDR3 length, CDR3 protein.

J: TRBJ2-7; V: TRBV4-1; length: 16; CDR3: CASSQRDSSLSYEQYF
J: TRBJ1-5; V: TRBV7-2; length: 15; CDR3: CASSAGVNSNQPQHF
J: TRBJ2-3; V: TRBV14; length: 13; CDR3: CASSQGRGNTQYF
J: TRBJ1-5; V: TRBV23-1; length: 14; CDR3: CASSQPCRRQPQHF
J: TRBJ1-5; V: TRBV6-5; length: 15; CDR3: CASSYSTGTDQPQHF
J: TRBJ2-1; V: TRBV5-1; length: 15; CDR3: CASTMDSGVYNEQFF
J: TRBJ1-6; V: TRBV28; length: 13; CDR3: CASRQGYNSPLHF
J: TRBJ2-3; V: TRBV11-3; length: 16; CDR3: CASSPFLGTYTDTQYF
J: TRBJ2-1; V: TRBV30; length: 14; CDR3: CAFPKREGPFEQFF
J: TRBJ1-1; V: TRBV4-1; length: 13; CDR3: CASSRQRYAEAFF
J: TRBJ1-2; V: TRBV7-9; length: 12; CDR3: CASSPGDYGYTF
J: TRBJ1-1; V: TRBV19; length: 18; CDR3: CASSMRRGRDIMNTEAFF
J: TRBJ1-5; V: TRBV4-1; length: 15; CDR3: CASSQRGQVREPQHF
J: TRBJ1-2; V: TRBV30; length: 14; CDR3: CAWVQDSRYYGYTF
J: TRBJ2-5; V: TRBV18; length: 15; CDR3: CASSQQGLELETQYF
J: TRBJ1-2; V: TRBV6-6; length: 13; CDR3: CASRQGGDYGYTF
J: TRBJ1-3; V: TRBV29-1; length: 14; CDR3: CSAEFRGAGNTIYF
J: TRBJ2-1; V: TRBV19; length: 13; CDR3: CASSIGLVDEQFF
J: TRBJ1-2; V: TRBV30; length: 14; CDR3: CAWSVGGSHYGYTF
J: TRBJ1-1; V: TRBV7-8; length: 14; CDR3: CASSYSGGNTEAFF
J: TRBJ1-4; V: TRBV27; length: 15; CDR3: CASSADREKDEKLFF
J: TRBJ2-1; V: TRBV19; length: 12; CDR3: CASSIPGAEQFF
J: TRBJ1-5; V: TRBV18; length: 13; CDR3: CASSPTPDQPQHF
J: TRBJ2-1; V: TRBV5-1; length: 15; CDR3: CASSRYRGSYNEQFF
J: TRBJ1-2; V: TRBV6-5; length: 13; CDR3: CASSYDSNYSYTF
J: TRBJ2-1; V: TRBV5-1; length: 14; CDR3: CASREIAAYNEQFF
J: TRBJ2-7; V: TRBV10-1; length: 14; CDR3: CASSEGGRAYEQYF
J: TRBJ2-1; V: TRBV27; length: 13; CDR3: CASRDREINEQFF
J: TRBJ2-7; V: TRBV14; length: 15; CDR3: CASSTPGQGVYEQYF